This T cell receptor beta chain was retrieved from a study of CD8+ T cells in alopecia areata. Findings and caveats of the study: Normal skin's resident alphabeta T cells are sequenced alongside lesional scalp T cells. Mouse data revealed clearer TCR sharing than patient data did, a gap possibly tied to HLA.

Turning to this clone: As yet, its antigen is unknown.

RNA, once extracted, was reverse transcribed into cDNA for use as the sequencing template. The table came from immunoSEQ multiplex PCR; TCRdb's copy has only in-frame clones and leaves some out. This table holds under 300,000 clones, roughly 69% found once. The sample consisted of CD4+ T cells sorted from blood, taken at week 0. This sequence was found in a human donor with alopecia areata.

CDR3 amino acids: CASSLAAGGQETQYF. CDR3 nucleotides: TGTGCCAGCAGCTTGGCGGCGGGGGGACAAGAGACCCAGTACTTC. The chain couples TRBV7-2 to TRBJ2-5; 8 bases agree with TRBD2. With 3 bases clipped from V and 2 bases from J, the junction kept 5 bases outside the gene matches. Germline V gives CDR1 SGHTA, CDR2 FQGNSA. The CDR3 covers 15 residues.